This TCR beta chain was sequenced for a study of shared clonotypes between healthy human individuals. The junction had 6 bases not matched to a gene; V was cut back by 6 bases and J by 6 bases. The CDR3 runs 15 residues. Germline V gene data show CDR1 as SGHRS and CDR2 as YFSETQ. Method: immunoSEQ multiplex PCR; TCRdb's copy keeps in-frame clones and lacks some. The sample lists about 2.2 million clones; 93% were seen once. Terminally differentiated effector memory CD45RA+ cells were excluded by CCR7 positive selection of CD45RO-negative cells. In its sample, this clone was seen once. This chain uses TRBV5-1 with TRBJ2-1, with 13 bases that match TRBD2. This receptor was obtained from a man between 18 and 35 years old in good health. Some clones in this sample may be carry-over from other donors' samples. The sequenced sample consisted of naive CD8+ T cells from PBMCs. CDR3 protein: CASTSGTSGTNEQFF. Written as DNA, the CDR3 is TGCGCCAGCACGTCCGGGACTAGCGGGACCAATGAGCAGTTCTTC. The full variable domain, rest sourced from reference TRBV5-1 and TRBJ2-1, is KAGVTQTPRYLIKTRGQQVTLSCSPISGHRSVSWYQQTPGQGLQFLFEYFSETQRNKGNFPGRFSGRQFSNSRSEMNVSTLELGDSALYLCASTSGTSGTNEQFFGPGTRLTVL.